This note documents a single T cell receptor (beta chain) sequence. The antigen remains undetermined. This record comes from a study of cytomegalovirus exposure and HLA in healthy donors. Study information: Around 180 million T cells yielded under 130 million unique TCR beta sequences in earlier analysis.

Study results and limitations: The study flagged some 180 TCR beta chains as cytomegalovirus-associated.

Amplification used 60 Vbeta primers and 13 Jbeta primers. TCRdb's table, derived via immunoSEQ multiplex PCR, lists solely in-frame clones and lacks some. The data contain about 63,000 clones, roughly 67% of them singletons. V was pared by 4 bases and J by 7 bases, with 5 bases of the junction left unmatched. Germline V lookup: CDR1 SGHTA, CDR2 FQGNSA. The CDR3 consists of 13 residues. This chain connects TRBV7-2 to TRBJ2-3; the match to TRBD2 covers 7 bases. This receptor was obtained from a man aged 45 to 65 in good health and CMV-seronegative. What was sequenced was PBMCs. Here the CDR3 DNA reads TGTGCCAGCAGCTCCGCGGGGGTGAATACGCAGTATTTT. As protein: CASSSAGVNTQYF.